Below, 27 T cell receptor beta chains from the same sample are listed, as sequenced in a study of T cell responses to AZD1222 COVID-19 vaccine. Profiling relied on immunoSEQ multiplex PCR, and the TCRdb table lists in-frame clones only, not all of them. Of roughly 150,000 clones listed, around 84% are singletons. Specimen: peripheral blood, collected on day 0 of AZD1222 vaccination. The receptors shown here come from an adult in good health.

The chain is built from TRBV2 and TRBJ2-7; perhaps TRBD1 as D (7 bases). The V gene's germline CDR1 is SNHLY and CDR2 FYNNEI. This CDR3 is 15 amino acids long. The germline V and J ends were trimmed by 6 bases and 1 base, with 16 bases remaining between them. The CDR3 is CASSAGGQLSYEQYF. CDR3 nucleotides: TGTGCCAGCAGCGCCGGGGGACAGCTTTCCTACGAGCAGTACTTC.

The chain recombines TRBV4-1 with TRBJ1-5; D remains unclear. The V end was cut by 0 bases, the J end by 3 bases, with 9 bases between. The V gene's germline CDR1 is MGHRA and CDR2 YSYEKL. This CDR3 contains 15 residues. The CDR3 reads CASSQESRDNQPQHF. The CDR3 DNA follows: TGCGCCAGCAGCCAAGAAAGCCGGGACAATCAGCCCCAGCATTTT.

The V and J genes are TRBV7-3 and TRBJ1-2; maybe TRBD1 (6 bases). The CDR3 runs 15 residues. The germline V gene encodes CDR1 SGHTA and CDR2 FQGTGA. V was cut by 2 bases and J by 6 bases, with 16 bases left in between. The CDR3, as DNA: TGTGCCAGCAGCTTACGTCTGGACAGAATCGATGGCTACACCTTC. Its translation: CASSLRLDRIDGYTF. The whole variable domain, remainder taken from reference TRBV7-3 and TRBJ1-2, is GAGVSQTPSNKVTEKGKYVELRCDPISGHTALYWYRQSLGQGPEFLIYFQGTGAADDSGLPNDRFFAVRPEGSVSTLKIQRTERGDSAVYLCASSLRLDRIDGYTFGSGTRLTVV.

The V and J genes are TRBV5-1 and TRBJ2-2; 8 nucleotides agree with TRBD1. Trimming cost V 5 bases and J 2 bases; bases outside gene matches: 2. Germline CDR1 is SGHRS and CDR2 is YFSETQ. The CDR3 spans 14 residues. The CDR3 protein is CASRDRVNTGELFF. The CDR3 DNA sequence: TGCGCCAGCAGGGACAGGGTCAACACCGGGGAGCTGTTTTTT.

The CDR3 sequence is CASSLGFSGNTIYF. The CDR3, as DNA: TGCGCCAGCAGCCTAGGCTTCTCTGGAAACACCATATATTTT. The chain links TRBV5-1 to TRBJ1-3; D not certain. The CDR3 length is 14 residues. CDR1 is SGHRS, CDR2 YFSETQ, per germline. The ends were cut back, 4 bases at V and 0 bases at J, with 8 bases in the middle.

V usage is TRBV2 and J usage is TRBJ2-7, with 9 bases matching TRBD2. CDR3 size: 16 residues. CDR1 SNHLY and CDR2 FYNNEI come from the germline V gene. With V trimmed by 3 bases and J by 5 bases, 11 bases remained unmatched. CDR3 protein: CASSEKLVLAGNEQYF. CDR3 bases: TGTGCCAGCAGTGAGAAGTTGGTACTAGCGGGTAACGAGCAGTACTTC.

This clone was counted once. This sequence joins TRBV30 and TRBJ2-3, with TRBD1 matching over 10 bases. The CDR3 length is 15 residues. The trim removed 0 bases at V and 4 bases at J, leaving 4 bases unmatched. Per the germline V gene, CDR1 is GTSNPN and CDR2 is SVGIG (reference sequence). CDR3 bases: TGTGCCTGGAGTGTAGGACAGGGGGTGGCAGATACGCAGTATTTT. Amino acids: CAWSVGQGVADTQYF.

This clone was seen a single time. V and J are TRBV2 and TRBJ2-7; tentative D call: TRBD2 (5 bases). The V gene lost 6 bases and the J gene lost 6 bases, with 27 bases spanning the gap. Germline loops: CDR1 SNHLY, CDR2 FYNNEI. The CDR3 covers 17 residues. The CDR3 sequence is CASSELAIPGPKTEQYF. For the CDR3, the DNA is TGTGCCAGCAGCGAGCTAGCAATTCCCGGGCCCAAGACCGAGCAGTACTTC.

This chain joins TRBV5-1 and TRBJ2-2; 7 bases match TRBD1. The germline gives CDR1 SGHRS, CDR2 YFSETQ. With V trimmed by 0 bases and J by 4 bases, 6 bases remained unmatched. The CDR3 loop spans 16 amino acids. The CDR3 loop is CASSLVAGGFTGELFF. CDR3 nucleotides: TGCGCCAGCAGCTTGGTCGCAGGGGGATTCACCGGGGAGCTGTTTTTT.

The rearrangement joins TRBV19 to TRBJ1-5; D uncertain. The CDR3 consists of 13 residues. Between the trimmed V and J ends, which lost 5 bases and 1 base, there was a span of 6 bases. Germline lookup yields CDR1 LNHDA and CDR2 SQIVND (reference sequence). CDR3 nucleotides: TGTGCCAGTAGTTCGGACAGCAATCAGCCCCAGCATTTT. This codes for CASSSDSNQPQHF.

The chain carries TRBV24-1 and TRBJ2-3; TRBD1 aligns across 9 bases. The length of the CDR3 is 18 residues. The germline gives CDR1 KGHDR, CDR2 SFDVKD. V lost 4 bases and J lost 2; bases outside the gene matches: 12. Here the CDR3 DNA reads TGTGCCACCAGTGAGGGCACTGGGACAGGGCTACACACAGATACGCAGTATTTT. Its protein is CATSEGTGTGLHTDTQYF.

This sequence joins TRBV11-2 and TRBJ1-2; a weak D match, TRBD1 (5 bases). CDR1 SGHAT and CDR2 FQNNGV come from the germline V gene. With 4 bases removed from V and 1 base from J, the gap between germline ends came to 16 bases. This CDR3 region has 16 residues. The CDR3 here is CASSSISGRVNYGYTF. The CDR3 DNA is TGTGCCAGCAGCTCGATATCGGGCAGGGTTAACTATGGCTACACCTTC.

The J gene is TRBJ2-7, the V gene TRBV29-1; possible D gene TRBD2, 5 bases. This CDR3 region has 12 residues. Germline assignment: CDR1 SQVTM and CDR2 ANQGSEA. The ends were cut back, 4 bases at V and 5 bases at J, with 12 bases in the middle. Here the CDR3 DNA reads TGCAGCGTTGTATCGGAGGTCCACGAGCAGTACTTC. It is translated as CSVVSEVHEQYF.

The V gene is TRBV27, the J gene TRBJ2-7, with no clear D. The germline V gene encodes CDR1 MNHEY and CDR2 SMNVEV (reference sequence). CDR3 length: 16 amino acids. Trimming shortened V by 2 bases and J by 0 bases, and 14 bases separated the two germline ends. The DNA of the CDR3 is TGTGCCAGCAGTTTAACAGTCGAGACAAACTCCTACGAGCAGTACTTC. This translates into CASSLTVETNSYEQYF.

The chain couples TRBV24-1 to TRBJ2-1; D is uncertain. The CDR3 is 13 amino acids. The germline V gene has CDR1 KGHDR and CDR2 SFDVKD. Trimming cost V 4 bases and J 3 bases, with 6 bases left between them. The DNA of the CDR3 is TGTGCCACCAGTGACCCGAACTACAATGAGCAGTTCTTC. It encodes CATSDPNYNEQFF.

The J gene is TRBJ2-7, the V gene TRBV27, with 7 bases identical to TRBD1. Per the germline V gene, CDR1 is MNHEY and CDR2 is SMNVEV (reference sequence). The V gene end was trimmed by 4 bases and the J gene end by 0 bases; junction bases not matched to a gene: 6. This CDR3 has 15 residues. This chain's CDR3 is CASSSGTASSYEQYF. DNA of the CDR3: TGTGCCAGCAGTTCGGGGACAGCGAGCTCCTACGAGCAGTACTTC.

CDR3 in amino acids: CASSYSNNEQFF. CDR3 nucleotide sequence: TGTGCCAGCAGTTACAGTAACAATGAGCAGTTCTTC. J is TRBJ2-1 and V is TRBV6-5; D unresolved. V was trimmed by 2 bases and J by 5 bases, leaving 4 bases between them. The CDR3 is 12 amino acids. The germline V gene encodes CDR1 MNHEY and CDR2 SVGAGI.

The rearrangement joins TRBV3-1 (or the pseudogene TRBV3-2) to TRBJ1-1; perhaps TRBD1 as D (6 bases). V dropped 3 bases and J dropped 10 bases, with 18 bases sitting between them. The CDR3 covers 14 residues. Per germline, CDR1 LGHDT and CDR2 YNNKEL (reference sequence). CDR3 amino acids: CASSQDPKRGIAFF. CDR3 DNA sequence: TGTGCCAGCAGCCAGGATCCCAAGAGGGGGATAGCTTTCTTT.

The chain has TRBV27 and TRBJ2-2; D gene ambiguous. Germline assignment: CDR1 MNHEY and CDR2 SMNVEV (reference sequence). V dropped 4 bases and J dropped 1 base, with 13 bases sitting between them. There are 16 residues in the CDR3. The CDR3 is CASSSPFGRNTGELFF. CDR3 bases: TGTGCCAGCAGTTCACCCTTTGGGCGGAACACCGGGGAGCTGTTTTTT.

The chain combines TRBV3-1 (or the pseudogene TRBV3-2) with TRBJ2-3; D unresolved. Germline V gene sequence: CDR1 LGHDT, CDR2 YNNKEL (reference sequence). Trimming removed 4 bases from V and 3 bases from J, with 8 bases in between. There are 13 residues in the CDR3. The CDR3 reads CASSPPGTDTQYF. The CDR3 DNA reads TGTGCCAGCAGCCCCCCAGGAACAGATACGCAGTATTTT.

The CDR3 nucleotides are TGTGCCAGCAGCCCCCCGGAGGCCCGCTATGGCTACACCTTC. It codes for CASSPPEARYGYTF. The V gene is TRBV7-6, the J gene TRBJ1-2; no firm D call. Per germline, CDR1 SGHVS and CDR2 FNYEAQ. The V end lost 5 bases, the J end lost 4 bases, and 14 bases lay between the germline ends. The CDR3 length is 14 residues.

The V call is TRBV30, the J call TRBJ1-5; D is unresolved. V was shortened by 5 bases and J by 4 bases, with 18 bases between the two germline ends. Germline V CDR1 and CDR2: GTSNPN, SVGIG (reference sequence). The CDR3 has 15 amino acids. The CDR3 here is CAWDLKTGRNQPQHF. For the CDR3, the DNA is TGTGCCTGGGACCTCAAGACCGGCCGGAATCAGCCCCAGCATTTT.

The gene calls are TRBV6-1 and TRBJ1-1; perhaps TRBD1 as D (6 bases). Germline assignment: CDR1 MNHNS and CDR2 SASEGT. Trimming took 7 bases from V and 0 from J, leaving 12 bases between them. This CDR3 contains 14 residues. The CDR3 reads CASILGQMNTEAFF. The CDR3 bases are TGTGCCAGCATTCTCGGACAGATGAACACTGAAGCTTTCTTT.

V gene TRBV5-1 combines with J gene TRBJ1-5; D is perhaps TRBD1 (6 bases). This CDR3 comprises 14 residues. V gave up 7 bases and J gave up 4 bases, with 15 bases separating them. Looked up from germline, CDR1 is SGHRS and CDR2 is YFSETQ. The CDR3 here is CASDTGTPNQPQHF. For the CDR3, the DNA is TGCGCCAGCGATACCGGGACACCGAATCAGCCCCAGCATTTT.

This CDR3 is CASSLDGGRKWVGYTF. CDR3 DNA sequence: TGTGCCAGCAGCTTGGATGGGGGGCGCAAATGGGTTGGCTACACCTTC. The V call is TRBV5-6, the J call TRBJ1-2, with D possibly being TRBD1 (6 bases). This CDR3 contains 16 residues. Per germline, CDR1 SGHDT and CDR2 YYEEEE. Trimming cost V 0 bases and J 7 bases, with 19 bases left between them.

The V gene is TRBV7-9, the J gene TRBJ1-6, with a possible D match to TRBD1 (5 bases). The CDR3 spans 15 residues. The ends were cut back, 0 bases at V and 10 bases at J, with 13 bases in the middle. Germline CDR1 is SEHNR and CDR2 is FQNEAQ (reference sequence). CDR3 loop: CASSLASGGGSPLHF. CDR3 DNA sequence: TGTGCCAGCAGCTTAGCTAGTGGGGGTGGCTCACCCCTCCACTTT.

In DNA form, the CDR3 reads TGTGCCAGCAGAGACAGGGGTCGGGGGGGCTATGGCTACACCTTC. This translates into CASRDRGRGGYGYTF. The chain employs TRBV28 and TRBJ1-2; 8 bases map to TRBD1. J was trimmed by 4 bases and V by 6 bases; bases with no gene match: 10. The germline gives CDR1 MDHEN, CDR2 SYDVKM. The CDR3 contains 15 residues.